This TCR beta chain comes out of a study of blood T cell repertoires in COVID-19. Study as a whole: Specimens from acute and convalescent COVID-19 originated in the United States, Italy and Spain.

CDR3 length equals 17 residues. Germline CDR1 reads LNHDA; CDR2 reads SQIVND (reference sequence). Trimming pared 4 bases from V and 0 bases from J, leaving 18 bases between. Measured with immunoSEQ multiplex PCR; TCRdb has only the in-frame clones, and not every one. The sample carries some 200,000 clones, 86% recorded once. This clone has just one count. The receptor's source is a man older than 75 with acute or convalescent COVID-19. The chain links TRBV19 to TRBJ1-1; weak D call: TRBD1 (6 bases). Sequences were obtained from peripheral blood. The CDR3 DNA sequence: TGTGCCAGTAGTACCTTCGACAGGAGACATATGAACACTGAAGCTTTCTTT. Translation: CASSTFDRRHMNTEAFF.